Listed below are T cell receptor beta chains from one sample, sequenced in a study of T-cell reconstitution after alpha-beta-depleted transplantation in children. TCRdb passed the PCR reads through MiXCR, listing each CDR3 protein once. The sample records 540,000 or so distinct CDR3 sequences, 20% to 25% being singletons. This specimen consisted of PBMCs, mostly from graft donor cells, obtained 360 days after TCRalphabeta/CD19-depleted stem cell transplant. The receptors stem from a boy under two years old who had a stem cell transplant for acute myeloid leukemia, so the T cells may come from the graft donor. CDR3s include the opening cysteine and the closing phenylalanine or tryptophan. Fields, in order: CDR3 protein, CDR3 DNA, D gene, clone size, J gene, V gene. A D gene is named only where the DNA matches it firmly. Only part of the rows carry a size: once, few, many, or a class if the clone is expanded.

CASSSIRDAFPTF | TGTGCCAGTAGTAGTATCCGGGACGCCTTTCCCACCTTC | NA | NA | TRBJ1-2 | TRBV19
CSARDFILGLAGGETQYF | TGCAGTGCTAGAGATTTTATTTTGGGACTAGCGGGGGGAGAGACCCAGTACTTC | TRBD2 | NA | TRBJ2-5 | TRBV20-1
CSARDVSSGVSGEQYF | TGCAGTGCTAGAGATGTTTCTAGCGGGGTTTCCGGCGAGCAGTACTTC | TRBD2 | few | TRBJ2-7 | TRBV20-1
CASTQAGANVLTF | TGTGCCAGCACCCAAGCCGGGGCCAACGTCCTGACTTTC | NA | many | TRBJ2-6 | TRBV25-1
CASSYDPGQDNEQFF | TGTGCCAGCAGTTACGACCCGGGACAAGACAATGAGCAGTTCTTC | NA | many | TRBJ2-1 | TRBV6-5
CASSFSRYNEQFF | TGCGCCAGCAGCTTCTCTAGGTACAATGAGCAGTTCTTC | NA | once | TRBJ2-1 | TRBV5-1
CASSYSSGVGNEQFF | TGTGCCAGCAGTTACTCGAGCGGGGTGGGTAATGAGCAGTTCTTC | TRBD2 | many | TRBJ2-1 | TRBV6-5
CAISAGTSGSDTQYF | TGTGCCATCAGTGCGGGGACTAGCGGGTCAGATACGCAGTATTTT | TRBD2 | many | TRBJ2-3 | TRBV10-3
CASSGDLNSPLHF | TGTGCCAGCAGTGGGGACTTGAATTCACCCCTCCACTTT | NA | NA | TRBJ1-6 | TRBV21-1
CSARATERSYNEQFF | TGCAGTGCTAGAGCGACAGAACGCTCCTACAATGAGCAGTTCTTC | NA | few | TRBJ2-1 | TRBV20-1
CASSPQSAGTGELFF | TGTGCCAGCAGCCCCCAAAGCGCAGGCACCGGGGAGCTGTTTTTT | NA | NA | TRBJ2-2 | TRBV7-9
CASSLGSRANTGELFF | TGTGCCAGCAGCTTAGGTTCCAGGGCGAACACCGGGGAGCTGTTTTTT | NA | NA | TRBJ2-2 | TRBV11-2
CSASGSRGYEQYF | TGCAGTGCCTCGGGCAGTCGCGGCTACGAGCAGTACTTC | NA | many | TRBJ2-7 | TRBV20-1
CASSTRTRSAQYF | TGTGCCAGCAGTACTAGGACTAGAAGTGCGCAGTATTTT | TRBD2 | many | TRBJ2-3 | TRBV6-2/TRBV6-3
CASSPGAWTVQETQYF | TGTGCCAGCAGTCCTGGGGCCTGGACAGTTCAAGAGACCCAGTACTTC | NA | NA | TRBJ2-5 | TRBV11-3
CASSTEQSGANVLTF | TGCGCCAGCAGCACGGAGCAGTCTGGGGCCAACGTCCTGACTTTC | NA | NA | TRBJ2-6 | TRBV5-1
CAISEEAGYNSPLHF | TGTGCCATCAGTGAGGAGGCGGGGTATAATTCACCCCTCCACTTT | NA | few | TRBJ1-6 | TRBV10-3
CASSSIEETEAFF | TGTGCCAGCAGTTCCATAGAAGAAACTGAAGCTTTCTTT | NA | NA | TRBJ1-1 | TRBV6-5
CASSYRLGQGFYQPQHF | TGTGCCAGCAGTTACAGGCTGGGACAGGGATTTTATCAGCCCCAGCATTTT | TRBD1 | few | TRBJ1-5 | TRBV28
CASSQDFNKALYNEQFF | TGCGCCAGCAGCCAAGATTTTAACAAGGCCCTCTACAATGAGCAGTTCTTC | NA | NA | TRBJ2-1 | TRBV4-3
CASSPRDRGPMGLTEAFF | TGTGCCAGCAGCCCCCGGGACAGGGGGCCGATGGGTCTAACCGAAGCTTTCTTT | TRBD1 | NA | TRBJ1-1 | TRBV5-6
CASSWTDTQYF | TGTGCCAGCAGCTGGACGGATACGCAGTATTTT | NA | NA | TRBJ2-3 | TRBV7-2
CAIGNTQETQYF | TGTGCCATCGGAAACACCCAAGAGACCCAGTACTTC | NA | few | TRBJ2-5 | TRBV10-3
CASSLYTEPYEQYF | TGTGCCAGCAGCTTATACACGGAGCCCTACGAGCAGTACTTC | NA | NA | TRBJ2-7 | TRBV7-2
CASSENDAGDQYF | TGCGCCAGCAGTGAGAACGATGCAGGGGACCAGTACTTC | NA | few | TRBJ2-5 | TRBV10-2
CASSPQTKGDEQYF | TGTGCCAGCTCACCTCAGACTAAGGGGGACGAGCAGTACTTC | NA | NA | TRBJ2-7 | TRBV18
CSARDPFGRGDSYEQYF | TGCAGTGCTAGAGACCCATTTGGGAGGGGGGACTCCTACGAGCAGTACTTC | NA | many | TRBJ2-7 | TRBV20-1
CATSREYKWTVSYEQYF | TGTGCCACCAGCAGAGAGTACAAATGGACAGTATCCTACGAGCAGTACTTC | NA | many | TRBJ2-7 | TRBV15
CASRTQGNYGYTF | TGTGCCAGCAGGACACAGGGGAACTATGGCTACACCTTC | TRBD1 | few | TRBJ1-2 | TRBV11-2